This T cell receptor beta chain was captured by sequencing in a study of T cells after yellow fever vaccination. V lost 7 bases and J lost 5; bases outside the gene matches: 8. CDR1 LNHDA and CDR2 SQIVND come from the germline V gene (reference sequence). This CDR3 has 14 residues. TCRdb reprocessed the 5' RACE reads with MiXCR, giving one entry per CDR3 protein. Found here are roughly 180,000 distinct CDR3 sequences, roughly 6.2% of them singletons; the top ten hold roughly 3%. This sequence was found in a young man who received the YFV17D yellow fever vaccine. The chain recombines TRBV19 with TRBJ2-1; TRBD1 matches at 7 bases. Sequencing used CD4+ T cells sorted from PBMCs, obtained on the day of the first yellow fever vaccination. The CDR3 DNA follows: TGTGCCAGTACCCGGACAGGTGGGCACAATGAGCAGTTCTTC. This encodes CASTRTGGHNEQFF.